This T cell receptor (beta chain) was sequenced during a study of molecular identifiers for immune sequencing clone quantification. This CDR3 has 12 amino acids. Between the trimmed V and J ends, which lost 4 bases and 6 bases, there was a span of 10 bases. In germline, CDR1 is GTSNPN, CDR2 SVGIG (reference sequence). This clonotype appeared once. A much larger clone sits a single nucleotide away, making a read error possible. Previously described methods with listed TCR primers produced the bulk TCR libraries. TCRdb processed the PCR reads anew with MiXCR; each CDR3 protein has one entry. The sample lists some 94,000 distinct CDR3 sequences, roughly 25% occurring once.

This sequence joins TRBV30 and TRBJ1-5; no definite D call. The source is a human donor in good health. Some libraries in this study had Jurkat cell RNA spiked in. The sequencing input was naive CD8+ T cells from blood, with Jurkat cell RNA spiked in. As for subset: FACS-sorted CD8+CD4-CCR7+CD45RA+ naive T cells. CDR3 sequence reads: CAWKGLGQPQHF. DNA of the CDR3: TGTGCCTGGAAAGGGCTGGGTCAGCCCCAGCATTTT.